These 5 T cell receptor beta chains originate from one sample sequenced in a study of blood T cell repertoires in COVID-19. The protocol was immunoSEQ multiplex PCR, while the TCRdb copy is restricted to in-frame clones and leaves out a portion. Among some 300,000 clones listed, more than 75% were seen once. The sample consisted of PBMCs or T cells enriched from blood (not recorded which). The source of these receptors is a woman in her sixties or seventies in a cohort exposed to, infected with or recovered from COVID-19 (not recorded which).

This clone was counted a single time. The rearrangement joins TRBV27 to TRBJ1-4, with 7 bases that match TRBD1. The ends lost 5 bases at V and 8 bases at J; junction bases unmatched: 8. This CDR3 contains 14 residues. CDR1 and CDR2 from the germline V gene are MNHEY and SMNVEV (reference sequence). As DNA, the CDR3 is TGTGCCAGCAGTGACGCAGGGGGTTGGGAAAAACTGTTTTTT. Residues: CASSDAGGWEKLFF.

The genes are TRBV6-1 and TRBJ2-7, with D uncertain. This CDR3 has 16 residues. V lost 0 bases and J 2 bases, leaving 14 bases between the germline ends. Germline assignment: CDR1 MNHNS and CDR2 SASEGT. The DNA of the CDR3 is TGTGCCAGCAGTGAAGCGCTTCGCAGAAATGCCTACGAGCAGTACTTC. This sequence encodes CASSEALRRNAYEQYF.

The chain combines TRBV28 with TRBJ1-5; D may be TRBD1 (6 bases). Germline CDR1 is MDHEN and CDR2 is SYDVKM. V was shortened by 4 bases and J by 6 bases, with 13 bases between the two germline ends. This CDR3 is 14 amino acids long. The CDR3 DNA reads as TGTGCCAGCAGTTCCCCGCAGGGGATTCAGCCCCAGCATTTT. It yields the protein CASSSPQGIQPQHF. Full variable domain (remainder filled in from reference TRBV28 and TRBJ1-5): DVKVTQSSRYLVKRTGEKVFLECVQDMDHENMFWYRQDPGLGLRLIYFSYDVKMKEKGDIPEGYSVSREKKERFSLILESASTNQTSMYLCASSSPQGIQPQHFGDGTRLSIL.

The chain links TRBV7-9 to TRBJ2-2; 8 bases match TRBD1. V lost 11 bases to trimming and J lost 1 base; unmatched junction nucleotides: 6. CDR3 length equals 14 residues. Germline V lookup: CDR1 SEHNR, CDR2 FQNEAQ (reference sequence). The CDR3 sequence is CAPPGTGNTGELFF. In DNA, the CDR3 is TGTGCCCCACCCGGGACAGGGAACACCGGGGAGCTGTTTTTT.

The CDR3: CASSPGVAYEQYF. The CDR3 bases are TGTGCCAGCAGTCCAGGGGTCGCCTACGAGCAGTACTTC. The chain couples TRBV27 to TRBJ2-7, with a possible D match to TRBD1 (6 bases). Germline CDR1 and CDR2: MNHEY and SMNVEV (reference sequence). V was pared by 5 bases and J by 2 bases, with 10 bases between. This CDR3 has 13 amino acids.